Below are 14 T cell receptor beta chains sequenced from a single sample in a study of cytomegalovirus exposure and HLA in healthy donors (dated by TCRdb to about 2017). The library relied on the immunoSEQ multiplex PCR assay. For the multiplex PCR, a mixture combining 60 forward primers for TCR Vbeta segments and 13 reverse primers for TCR Jbeta segments was used. The source is immuneACCESS, and TCRdb retained only in-frame sequences with V and J called. Part of the clones is not carried over; for the studies checked, unresolved V genes explain less than half of this, and the remainder is unexplained. The sample table records 150,000 or so clones; approximately 80% of these occur just once. Around 1.6% of the sample goes to the ten largest clones. The sample was PBMCs. These receptors all come from a female donor in good health and CMV-seronegative.

V and J are TRBV25-1 and TRBJ2-3, with a tentative D call TRBD1 (5 bases). The CDR3 runs to 16 residues. The germline gives CDR1 MGHDK, CDR2 SYGVNS. V was cut by 8 bases and J by 2 bases, with 20 bases left in between. This CDR3 is CASSEGVAGITDTQYF. Here the CDR3 DNA reads TGTGCCAGCTCCGAAGGGGTCGCAGGGATCACAGATACGCAGTATTTT.

V and J are TRBV10-3 and TRBJ2-7; 7 bases are a match to TRBD1. J was trimmed by 2 bases and V by 4 bases; bases with no gene match: 11. The CDR3 runs to 16 residues. Germline V gene data show CDR1 as ENHRY and CDR2 as SYGVKD. CDR3 sequence: CAISGTDRVNPYEQYF. In DNA, the CDR3 is TGTGCCATCAGTGGAACAGACAGGGTGAATCCCTACGAGCAGTACTTC.

In regard to this clone: Other nucleotide sequences in the sample specify the same CDR3. The rearrangement links TRBV5-4 to TRBJ2-3; 9 nucleotides agree with TRBD1. This CDR3 region has 15 residues. J was trimmed by 2 bases and V by 4 bases; bases with no gene match: 5. Germline CDR1 reads SGHNT; CDR2 reads YYREEE (reference sequence). CDR3 DNA: TGTGCCAGCAGCCTAGGACAGGGGTTCACAGATACGCAGTATTTT. Its protein is CASSLGQGFTDTQYF.

This chain uses TRBV28 with TRBJ2-4; D gene uncertain. This CDR3 spans 13 amino acids. The V end lost 5 bases, the J end lost 8 bases, and 13 bases lay between the germline ends. Per the germline V gene, CDR1 is MDHEN and CDR2 is SYDVKM. This CDR3 is CASSEAPIDIQYF. CDR3 nucleotide sequence: TGTGCCAGCAGTGAGGCGCCGATCGACATTCAGTACTTC.

The sample holds a few counts of this clone. This rearrangement joins TRBV19 to TRBJ2-5; 10 bases agree with TRBD1. Germline V gene data show CDR1 as LNHDA and CDR2 as SQIVND (reference sequence). The CDR3 spans 15 residues. J lost 4 bases, V lost 4 bases, and 6 bases had no gene match. For the CDR3, the DNA is TGTGCCAGTAGTACCAGGACAGGGGGTGGAGAGACCCAGTACTTC. It specifies CASSTRTGGGETQYF.

The chain carries TRBV6-1 and TRBJ2-1; 12 positions agree with TRBD1. The CDR3 contains 18 residues. With 0 bases clipped from V and 3 bases from J, the junction kept 6 bases outside the gene matches. CDR1 and CDR2 from the germline V gene are MNHNS and SASEGT. The CDR3 reads CASSEAGDRGQYYNEQFF. The CDR3 bases are TGTGCCAGCAGTGAAGCGGGGGACAGGGGGCAGTACTACAATGAGCAGTTCTTC.

The chain couples TRBV18 to TRBJ1-1; TRBD1 matches 8 bases. Germline V lookup: CDR1 KGHSH, CDR2 LQKENI. The junction had 2 bases not matched to a gene; V was cut back by 5 bases and J by 6 bases. The length of the CDR3 is 12 residues. This CDR3 is CASSTDRAEAFF. Written as DNA, the CDR3 is TGTGCCAGCTCAACGGACAGGGCTGAAGCTTTCTTT.

The table lists this clone with a count of one. This sequence joins TRBV4-1 and TRBJ2-7, with D possibly TRBD1 on 5 matching bases. V was shortened by 4 bases and J by 2 bases, with 12 bases between the two germline ends. Germline CDR1 reads MGHRA; CDR2 reads YSYEKL. This CDR3 is built from 14 residues. This CDR3 reads CASSPQEGPYEQYF. Here the CDR3 DNA reads TGCGCCAGCAGCCCACAGGAAGGCCCCTACGAGCAGTACTTC.

This chain links TRBV28 with TRBJ2-1, with 8 nucleotides matching TRBD1. V shed 8 bases and J 2 bases; nucleotides not matched to a gene: 5. The germline gives CDR1 MDHEN, CDR2 SYDVKM. CDR3 length equals 14 residues. CDR3 DNA: TGTGCCAGCCGACAGGGGCTGGCCTACAATGAGCAGTTCTTC. This encodes CASRQGLAYNEQFF. Full variable domain (remainder filled in from reference TRBV28 and TRBJ2-1): DVKVTQSSRYLVKRTGEKVFLECVQDMDHENMFWYRQDPGLGLRLIYFSYDVKMKEKGDIPEGYSVSREKKERFSLILESASTNQTSMYLCASRQGLAYNEQFFGPGTRLTVL.

This clone turned up a few times. The V gene is TRBV30, the J gene TRBJ2-7, with D possibly matching TRBD2 (6 bases). V lost 7 bases to trimming and J lost 2 bases, with 15 bases between them. There are 13 residues in the CDR3. CDR1 is GTSNPN, CDR2 SVGIG, per germline (reference sequence). In DNA form, the CDR3 reads TGTGCCTCAGCCGGGACTTTTCCCTACGAGCAGTACTTC. Amino acid sequence: CASAGTFPYEQYF.

The chain carries TRBV27 and TRBJ2-7; D is possibly TRBD2 (6 bases). V lost 2 bases, J lost 3 bases, and 17 bases lay in between. The germline CDR1 and CDR2 sequences are MNHEY and SMNVEV (reference sequence). The CDR3 sequence is 16 residues long. DNA for the CDR3: TGTGCCAGCAGTTTAACTTTGACTAGGGAGAACTACGAGCAGTACTTC. Residues: CASSLTLTRENYEQYF.

This clone was seen more than once but under ten times. The chain has TRBV11-2 and TRBJ1-2, with no clear D. Germline loops: CDR1 SGHAT, CDR2 FQNNGV. The CDR3 covers 13 residues. Trimming pared 0 bases from V and 5 bases from J, leaving 7 bases between. CDR3 coding DNA: TGTGCCAGCAGCTTAGACAGGTTATATGGCTACACCTTC. As protein: CASSLDRLYGYTF.

CDR3 in DNA: TGTGCCAGCAGTTATCGGCCCCCATGGGCTTCCTACGAGCAGTACTTC. Amino acid sequence: CASSYRPPWASYEQYF. The chain has TRBV27 and TRBJ2-7; D not resolved. The CDR3 spans 16 residues. Trimming removed 4 bases at V and 1 base at J, with 17 bases between. Germline CDR1 reads MNHEY; CDR2 reads SMNVEV (reference sequence).

The V call is TRBV9, the J call TRBJ1-5; D unresolved. Germline V gene sequence: CDR1 SGDLS, CDR2 YYNGEE. The CDR3 extends over 13 amino acids. Deletions cut 0 bases from V and 5 bases from J, with 6 bases between. The CDR3: CASSVAPHQPQHF. The CDR3 nucleotides read TGTGCCAGCAGCGTAGCCCCTCATCAGCCCCAGCATTTT.